This T cell receptor beta chain originates from a study of a mutant IDH1 vaccine in newly diagnosed glioma. Clones were sequenced by immunoSEQ multiplex PCR, and TCRdb holds only the in-frame ones, with some missing. The repertoire consists of tens of thousands of clones, with roughly 79% occurring once and the leading ten covering just over 5%. The table lists this clone with a count of one. What it recognizes is unknown. Between the trimmed V and J ends, which lost 5 bases and 2 bases, there was a span of 12 bases. The CDR3 consists of 15 residues. CDR1 is WNHNN and CDR2 is SYGVQD in the germline V gene (reference sequence). Regarding time point: week 23, last vaccination. The vaccine gave 300 ug of a 20-mer mutant IDH1 peptide subcutaneously per dose.

This TCR derives from a man aged 35-49 years with glioma. The J gene is TRBJ2-2, the V gene TRBV10-1; possibly TRBD1 for D (6 bases). Sequences were derived from PBMCs, sampled from a glioma patient whose treatment included an IDH1 peptide vaccine. In DNA, the CDR3 is TGCGCCAGCAGTCCTGGACAGCCTAACACCGGGGAGCTGTTTTTT. It encodes CASSPGQPNTGELFF.